One and the same sample provided the 21 T cell receptor beta chains below, sequenced in a study of blood T cell repertoires in COVID-19. Assay used: immunoSEQ multiplex PCR; TCRdb lists only in-frame clones, some missing. The table shows over 100,000 clones, with around 89% occurring only once. Sequencing was performed on peripheral blood. These receptors were collected from a man in his 60s with COVID-19, enrolled during active disease.

The table lists this clone with a few counts. This CDR3 is CASNPPGGFTDTQYF. CDR3 in DNA: TGTGCCAGCAACCCCCCGGGGGGATTCACAGATACGCAGTATTTT. The chain recombines TRBV6-2 or TRBV6-3 with TRBJ2-3; TRBD2 matches at 7 bases. Unmatched junction bases numbered 9, after V lost 7 bases and J lost 2 bases. The CDR3 runs 15 residues. CDR1 is MNHEY and CDR2 is SVGEGT in the germline V gene.

V and J are TRBV5-1 and TRBJ1-5; D is uncertain. The CDR3 contains 13 residues. The ends were cut back, 4 bases at V and 7 bases at J, with 12 bases in the middle. Germline V gives CDR1 SGHRS, CDR2 YFSETQ. The CDR3 protein is CASSRLGNQPQHF. DNA of the CDR3: TGCGCCAGCAGCCGCCTCGGTAACCAGCCCCAGCATTTT.

The V call is TRBV9, the J call TRBJ1-1, with 7 bases aligning to TRBD1. In germline, CDR1 is SGDLS, CDR2 YYNGEE. This CDR3 spans 17 amino acids. V lost 0 bases and J lost 0; bases outside the gene matches: 8. The CDR3 DNA follows: TGTGCCAGCAGCGTAGGGATTACCGGGACAGTGAACACTGAAGCTTTCTTT. It is translated as CASSVGITGTVNTEAFF. Combining the CDR3 with reference TRBV9 and TRBJ1-1 gives the whole variable domain DSGVTQTPKHLITATGQRVTLRCSPRSGDLSVYWYQQSLDQGLQFLIQYYNGEERAKGNILERFSAQQFPDLHSELNLSSLELGDSALYFCASSVGITGTVNTEAFFGQGTRLTVV.

The chain uses TRBV5-5 and TRBJ2-7, with D perhaps TRBD2 (6 bases). Per germline, CDR1 SGHKS and CDR2 YYEKEE (reference sequence). The CDR3 covers 16 residues. V gave up 4 bases and J gave up 2 bases, with 19 bases separating them. CDR3 sequence reads: CASSQRDSALTYEQYF. CDR3 bases: TGTGCCAGCAGCCAGAGGGACTCCGCCCTGACCTACGAGCAGTACTTC.

The chain carries TRBV2 and TRBJ2-7; the match to TRBD2 covers 10 bases. Germline CDR1 reads SNHLY; CDR2 reads FYNNEI. The CDR3 extends over 15 amino acids. V trimming: 7 bases; J trimming: 2 bases; junction bases outside the gene matches: 8. The CDR3 DNA reads as TGTGCCAGCAATCAAGTAGCGGGGGGCCCCTACGAGCAGTACTTC. Amino acids: CASNQVAGGPYEQYF.

The rearrangement links TRBV7-9 to TRBJ2-7, with a possible D match to TRBD2 (5 bases). Germline V gives CDR1 SEHNR, CDR2 FQNEAQ (reference sequence). V was pared by 5 bases and J by 2 bases, with 10 bases between. The CDR3 contains 13 residues. CDR3 bases: TGTGCCAGCAGCGTAACCGGGACCTACGAGCAGTACTTC. This codes for CASSVTGTYEQYF. Drawing the rest from reference TRBV7-9 and TRBJ2-7, the complete variable domain is DTGVSQNPRHKITKRGQNVTFRCDPISEHNRLYWYRQTLGQGPEFLTYFQNEAQLEKSRLLSDRFSAERPKGSFSTLEIQRTEQGDSAMYLCASSVTGTYEQYFGPGTRLTVT.

The chain couples TRBV24-1 to TRBJ1-6; 8 bases match TRBD1. With V trimmed by 0 bases and J by 0 bases, 12 bases remained unmatched. This CDR3 has 21 amino acids. Germline V CDR1 and CDR2: KGHDR, SFDVKD. CDR3 protein: CATSDLGQGWTSSSYNSPLHF. The CDR3 DNA follows: TGTGCCACCAGTGATTTGGGACAGGGCTGGACCTCAAGCTCCTATAATTCACCCCTCCACTTT.

Only one count was recorded for this clone. DNA of the CDR3: TGTGCCAGCAGCCTACAGGGTTCGAATGAGCAGTTCTTC. This sequence encodes CASSLQGSNEQFF. The V and J genes are TRBV3-1 (or the pseudogene TRBV3-2) and TRBJ2-1, with D tentatively TRBD1 (6 bases). Germline-derived CDR1 and CDR2 are LGHDT and YNNKEL (reference sequence). Trimming took off 4 bases at V and 7 bases at J, with 11 bases between the two ends. The CDR3 totals 13 residues.

This clone was seen a few times. The CDR3 loop reads CASSQVDRPEAFF. CDR3 nucleotides: TGTGCCAGCAGCCAGGTAGACAGACCTGAAGCTTTCTTT. This sequence joins TRBV4-2 and TRBJ1-1; TRBD1 might be the D (5 bases). Trimming shortened V by 3 bases and J by 6 bases, and 11 bases separated the two germline ends. The CDR3 extends over 13 amino acids. Per the germline V gene, CDR1 is LGHNA and CDR2 is YNFKEQ.

V gene TRBV5-4 combines with J gene TRBJ2-7; a possible D gene is TRBD1 (5 bases). The germline V and J ends were trimmed by 1 base and 0 bases, with 14 bases remaining between them. Germline V gene data show CDR1 as SGHNT and CDR2 as YYREEE (reference sequence). The CDR3 is 16 amino acids. CDR3 amino acids: CASSLSSQDYSYEQYF. Here the CDR3 DNA reads TGTGCCAGCAGCTTGTCCTCACAGGATTACTCCTACGAGCAGTACTTC.

The chain employs TRBV28 and TRBJ1-2; the match to TRBD1 covers 9 bases. V shed 5 bases and J 3 bases; nucleotides not matched to a gene: 7. CDR1 and CDR2 from the germline V gene are MDHEN and SYDVKM. The CDR3 totals 15 residues. The CDR3 is CASSAPGQGYYGYTF. In DNA form, the CDR3 reads TGTGCCAGCAGTGCCCCGGGACAGGGCTACTATGGCTACACCTTC.

Turning to this clone: Germline and junction disagree at one end, which may indicate a read error. The chain couples TRBV28 to TRBJ2-3; possibly TRBD2 for D (7 bases). Germline CDR1 is MDHEN and CDR2 is SYDVKM. This CDR3 is built from 13 residues. The CDR3 DNA sequence: TGTGCCAGCAGTCCGTCCGTCGGGGGGCGAAGTCTTTTT. It translates to CASSPSVGGRSLF. Full variable domain (rest looked up from reference TRBV28 and TRBJ2-3): DVKVTQSSRYLVKRTGEKVFLECVQDMDHENMFWYRQDPGLGLRLIYFSYDVKMKEKGDIPEGYSVSREKKERFSLILESASTNQTSMYLCASSPSVGGRSLFGPGTRLTVL.

The rearrangement joins TRBV7-9 to TRBJ1-2; D perhaps matches TRBD1 (6 bases). The V gene's germline CDR1 is SEHNR and CDR2 FQNEAQ (reference sequence). Trimming pared 2 bases from V and 4 bases from J, leaving 17 bases between. The CDR3 loop spans 16 amino acids. The CDR3 nucleotides are TGTGCCAGCAGCTTACTCCGGCAGGACAGATCCTATGGCTACACCTTC. Translated: CASSLLRQDRSYGYTF.

The J gene is TRBJ2-7, the V gene TRBV18; possible D gene TRBD2, 5 bases. With 2 bases removed from V and 2 bases from J, the gap between germline ends came to 7 bases. CDR1 KGHSH and CDR2 LQKENI come from the germline V gene. The CDR3 is 13 residues long. CDR3: CASSPAAAYEQYF. The CDR3, as DNA: TGTGCCAGCTCACCAGCAGCGGCCTACGAGCAGTACTTC.

The chain recombines TRBV6-5 with TRBJ1-2; D uncertain. This CDR3 is built from 13 residues. V was shortened by 7 bases and J by 3 bases, with 12 bases between the two germline ends. Per the germline V gene, CDR1 is MNHEY and CDR2 is SVGAGI. DNA of the CDR3: TGTGCCAGCACCCCAAGCGCGGACTATGGCTACACCTTC. It is translated as CASTPSADYGYTF.

The chain is built from TRBV11-1 and TRBJ1-1; D is uncertain. Trimming took 8 bases from V and 1 from J, leaving 11 bases between them. The CDR3 runs to 13 residues. Germline assignment: CDR1 SGHAT and CDR2 FQDESV (reference sequence). CDR3 in DNA: TGTGCCAGCGCGAGGTCGGGGAACACTGAAGCTTTCTTT. Protein sequence: CASARSGNTEAFF.

The chain links TRBV7-2 to TRBJ1-6; 8 nucleotides line up with TRBD1. Germline CDR1 is SGHTA and CDR2 is FQGNSA. The CDR3 loop spans 16 amino acids. Trimming cost V 5 bases and J 8 bases; bases outside gene matches: 11. The CDR3 reads CASSLDIGTGDSPLHF. CDR3 DNA sequence: TGTGCCAGCAGCCTTGACATCGGGACAGGTGATTCACCCCTCCACTTT. Looking up the rest from reference TRBV7-2 and TRBJ1-6 gives the full variable domain: GAGVSQSPSNKVTEKGKDVELRCDPISGHTALYWYRQSLGQGLEFLIYFQGNSAPDKSGLPSDRFSAERTGGSVSTLTIQRTQQEDSAVYLCASSLDIGTGDSPLHFGNGTRLTVT.

This clone has only a few counts. The chain carries TRBV10-3 and TRBJ1-2, with 9 nucleotides matching TRBD1. The CDR3 has 13 residues. Germline V lookup: CDR1 ENHRY, CDR2 SYGVKD. Trimming cost V 6 bases and J 6 bases; bases outside gene matches: 5. In nucleotides, the CDR3 is TGTGCCATCAGGGTTCGGACAGGGGATGGCTACACCTTC. Protein product: CAIRVRTGDGYTF.

The chain combines TRBV9 with TRBJ2-1; 7 nucleotides align to TRBD2. Per germline, CDR1 SGDLS and CDR2 YYNGEE. The V gene end was trimmed by 3 bases and the J gene end by 10 bases; junction bases not matched to a gene: 4. The CDR3 is made up of 12 amino acids. The CDR3 sequence is CASSDLGGEQFF. In nucleotides, the CDR3 is TGTGCCAGCAGCGACCTGGGGGGGGAGCAGTTCTTC.

The chain carries TRBV29-1 and TRBJ1-2; D gene ambiguous. V was clipped by 7 bases and J by 8 bases, with 14 bases between them. Germline V gene data show CDR1 as SQVTM and CDR2 as ANQGSEA. The CDR3 has 11 amino acids. CDR3 in amino acids: CSDARGEGYTF. CDR3 in DNA: TGCAGCGACGCGCGGGGAGAGGGCTACACCTTC.

This clone was counted only a few times. The chain is built from TRBV3-1 (or the pseudogene TRBV3-2) and TRBJ1-1; maybe TRBD1 (5 bases). V shed 1 base and J shed 0 bases, with 9 bases lying between them. Germline values: CDR1 LGHDT, CDR2 YNNKEL (reference sequence). CDR3 length: 15 residues. CDR3 residues: CASSQATGLNTEAFF. CDR3 sequence (DNA): TGTGCCAGCAGCCAAGCTACAGGCCTGAACACTGAAGCTTTCTTT.